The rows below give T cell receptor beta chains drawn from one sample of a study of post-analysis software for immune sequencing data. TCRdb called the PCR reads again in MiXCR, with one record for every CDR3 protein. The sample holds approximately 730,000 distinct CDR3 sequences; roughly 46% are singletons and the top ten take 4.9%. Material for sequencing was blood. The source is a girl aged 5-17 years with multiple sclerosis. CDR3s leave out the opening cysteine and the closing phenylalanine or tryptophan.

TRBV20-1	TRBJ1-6	SARAEPAGDNSPLH
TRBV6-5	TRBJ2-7	ASSYSSPGYEQY
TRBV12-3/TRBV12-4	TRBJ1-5	ASSLSTNQPQH
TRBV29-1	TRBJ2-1	SVEPQGFDEQF
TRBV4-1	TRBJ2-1	ASSLITGSSGGGYEQF
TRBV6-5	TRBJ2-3	ASSYLKHRGRDTDTQY
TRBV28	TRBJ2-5	ASSIKGVETQY
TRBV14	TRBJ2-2	ASSQVVQHTGELF
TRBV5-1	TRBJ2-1	ASSSLGMVYEQF
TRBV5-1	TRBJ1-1	ASSTRQVELNTEAF
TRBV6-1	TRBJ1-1	ASTGTSGRFPTEAF
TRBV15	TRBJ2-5	ATSPRDRQETQY
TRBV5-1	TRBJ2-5	ASSAGLAVRETQY
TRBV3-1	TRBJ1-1	ASSQAAGANTEAF
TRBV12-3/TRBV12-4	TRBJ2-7	ASSLTGYEQY
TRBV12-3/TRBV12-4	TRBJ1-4	ASSPWRINEKLF
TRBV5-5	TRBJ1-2	ASSATTGTALGGYT
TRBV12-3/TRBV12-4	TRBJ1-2	ASAQGGSYGYT
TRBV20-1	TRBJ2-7	SAEPDLGSEAGVEYEQY
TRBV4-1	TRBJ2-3	ASSQGGRAEDTQY
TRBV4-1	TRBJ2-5	ASSPVGDKEQETQY
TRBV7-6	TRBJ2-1	ASSQGSTPANEQF
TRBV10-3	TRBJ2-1	AISDSSGEQF